Below are 10 T cell receptor beta chains sequenced from a single sample in a study of blood T cell repertoires in COVID-19. This table comes from immunoSEQ multiplex PCR, and its TCRdb copy is limited to in-frame clones, with some not included. The sample lists around 42,000 clones; around three quarters were seen once. Sequencing was carried out using peripheral blood. The source is a man aged 80 or over with active or convalescent COVID-19.

The chain combines TRBV28 with TRBJ2-3, with D possibly matching TRBD2 (6 bases). The ends were cut back, 2 bases at V and 1 base at J, with 7 bases in the middle. Germline V gives CDR1 MDHEN, CDR2 SYDVKM. This CDR3 contains 14 residues. The CDR3: CASSLRGGTDTQYF. The CDR3 DNA follows: TGTGCCAGCAGTTTACGCGGGGGCACAGATACGCAGTATTTT.

In nucleotides, the CDR3 is TGTGCCAGCAGTTTCCTCGGTGGCTACACCTTC. Translated, it gives CASSFLGGYTF. The V and J genes are TRBV28 and TRBJ1-2; D remains ambiguous. Per the germline V gene, CDR1 is MDHEN and CDR2 is SYDVKM. The ends were cut back, 3 bases at V and 7 bases at J, with 6 bases in the middle. The CDR3 loop spans 11 amino acids.

The chain employs TRBV3-1 (or the pseudogene TRBV3-2) and TRBJ1-1; TRBD1 is a possible D gene (5 bases). This CDR3 contains 13 residues. Germline V lookup: CDR1 LGHDT, CDR2 YNNKEL (reference sequence). V gave up 4 bases and J gave up 2 bases, with 8 bases separating them. The CDR3 is CASSLDRNTEAFF. Written as DNA, the CDR3 is TGTGCCAGCAGCCTAGACAGAAACACTGAAGCTTTCTTT.

This clone is a singleton in its sample. V and J are TRBV9 and TRBJ2-5; TRBD2 agrees at 9 bases. In germline, CDR1 is SGDLS, CDR2 YYNGEE. J lost 2 bases, V lost 2 bases, and 4 bases had no gene match. The CDR3 contains 15 residues. The CDR3 DNA reads TGTGCCAGCAGCGTTGGCGGGGGGGGGCAAGAGACCCAGTACTTC. Protein sequence: CASSVGGGGQETQYF.

The J gene is TRBJ2-1, the V gene TRBV24-1, with 7 bases lining up with TRBD1. Germline CDR1 is KGHDR and CDR2 is SFDVKD. The CDR3 covers 19 residues. J lost 1 base, V lost 1 base, and 12 bases had no gene match. This CDR3 reads CATSDLKGGGPGSYNEQFF. The DNA of the CDR3 is TGTGCCACCAGTGATTTAAAAGGGGGCGGTCCGGGATCCTACAATGAGCAGTTCTTC.

The J gene is TRBJ1-1, the V gene TRBV15; maybe TRBD1 (6 bases). This CDR3 contains 15 residues. Germline V lookup: CDR1 LNHNV, CDR2 YYDKDF (reference sequence). The V and J ends lost 3 bases and 4 bases respectively, with 15 bases between them. CDR3 nucleotides: TGTGCCACCAGCAGGTCAGGGGTCTGGGTCACTGAAGCTTTCTTT. Translation gives CATSRSGVWVTEAFF.

The genes are TRBV5-1 and TRBJ2-7; TRBD1 matches 7 bases. This CDR3 comprises 14 residues. Germline CDR1 is SGHRS and CDR2 is YFSETQ. V lost 0 bases, J lost 3 bases, and 3 bases stayed unmatched. The CDR3 reads CASSLVQGDYEQYF. The CDR3 DNA follows: TGCGCCAGCAGCTTGGTTCAGGGGGACTACGAGCAGTACTTC.

This sequence joins TRBV2 and TRBJ1-4; D not resolved. Germline assignment: CDR1 SNHLY and CDR2 FYNNEI. The CDR3 is 16 residues long. Trimming left V 6 bases short and J 0 bases short, with 14 bases between. The CDR3 bases are TGTGCCAGCAGCATCGGGAGGGTTTCAACTAATGAAAAACTGTTTTTT. Translation: CASSIGRVSTNEKLFF. Filled out from reference TRBV2 and TRBJ1-4, the complete variable domain reads EPEVTQTPSHQVTQMGQEVILRCVPISNHLYFYWYRQILGQKVEFLVSFYNNEISEKSEIFDDQFSVERPDGSNFTLKIRSTKLEDSAMYFCASSIGRVSTNEKLFFGSGTQLSVL.

V gene TRBV20-1 combines with J gene TRBJ2-1, with D hard to call. CDR3 length equals 11 residues. The germline CDR1 and CDR2 sequences are DFQATT and SNEGSKA (reference sequence). Between the trimmed V and J ends, which lost 0 bases and 7 bases, there was a span of 4 bases. The CDR3 loop reads CSARDQNEQFF. DNA for the CDR3: TGCAGTGCTAGAGATCAGAATGAGCAGTTCTTC.

The chain combines TRBV27 with TRBJ2-3; 12 bases agree with TRBD1. The CDR3 has 16 amino acids. V lost 4 bases and J lost 4; bases outside the gene matches: 6. Germline V gene sequence: CDR1 MNHEY, CDR2 SMNVEV (reference sequence). The DNA of the CDR3 is TGTGCCAGCAGTTCCCAGGGACAGGGGGCAGCAGATACGCAGTATTTT. Its protein product is CASSSQGQGAADTQYF.